This TCR beta chain was observed in a study of OX40 agonist ivuxolimab in advanced cancers. Assay used: immunoSEQ multiplex PCR; TCRdb lists only in-frame clones, some missing. The sample gives approximately 49,000 clones, 84% of which show up once; 1% to 1.3% is in the top ten. Germline-derived CDR1 and CDR2 are SGHTA and FQGTGA. The CDR3 runs to 14 residues. The V gene lost 5 bases and the J gene lost 2 bases, with 11 bases spanning the gap. The chain recombines TRBV7-3 with TRBJ2-3, with D uncertain. The sequencing used CD4+ or CD8+ T cells sorted from blood, collected in a trial of the OX40 agonist ivuxolimab. The origin of this receptor is an adult with an advanced solid tumor such as melanoma, head and neck, liver or kidney cancer. The CDR3 sequence is CASSPRPYTDTQYF. The CDR3, as DNA: TGTGCCAGCAGCCCAAGACCCTACACAGATACGCAGTATTTT.